This T cell receptor beta chain appears in the sequencing data of a study of cytotoxic CD8 clonotypes in ibrutinib-treated CLL. Study-wide context: Patients: roughly twelve relapsed/refractory, 15 treatment-naive, 17 IGHV unmutated. Collecting the response samples happened after a median 12 months of treatment, with a range of 6 to 36. Average yields of 255,043 productive templates and around 100,000 productive rearrangements characterized the samples.

This clone showed up just once. The target antigen is unknown. Study-wide findings and caveats: Public clonotypes, found uncommonly, either contracted or stayed stable on treatment.

Sequencing used immunoSEQ multiplex PCR; TCRdb keeps in-frame clones, though not all of them. This table holds 250,000 to 350,000 clones, around 69% found once. The trim removed 3 bases at V and 11 bases at J, leaving 11 bases unmatched. The V gene's germline CDR1 is SGHRS and CDR2 YFSETQ. This CDR3 is built from 15 residues. The TCR sequence derives from a human donor with chronic lymphocytic leukemia. Sequenced here: PBMCs, sampled at disease progression, from a patient treated with ibrutinib. The chain couples TRBV5-1 to TRBJ2-7; 13 bases align to TRBD2. For the CDR3, the DNA is TGCGCCAGCAGCTCAGGGACTAGCGGGGCCTCTATGGAGTACTTC. It codes for CASSSGTSGASMEYF.